These 3 T cell receptor beta chains share one sample of origin, sequenced in a study of response to subunit inactivated influenza vaccine. MiXCR was run by TCRdb on the RT-PCR reads, yielding one entry per CDR3 protein. The sample lists fewer than 700,000 distinct CDR3 sequences, 10% to 15% occurring once. This material consisted of PBMCs from blood, taken about 40 days after vaccination. These receptors came from a man aged 45-60 years who received an inactivated influenza vaccine.

This clonotype was counted at least ten times. This chain joins TRBV10-3 and TRBJ2-5; weak D call: TRBD2 (5 bases). The germline V and J ends were trimmed by 6 bases and 5 bases, with 10 bases remaining between them. Germline CDR1 ENHRY, CDR2 SYGVKD. The CDR3 is made up of 12 amino acids. The CDR3 sequence: CAIRREGETQYF. CDR3 coding DNA: TGTGCCATCAGACGGGAAGGGGAGACCCAGTACTTC.

This clonotype was found once. The V call is TRBV7-6, the J call TRBJ1-6; 9 bases align to TRBD1. Trimming at V came to 1 base and at J to 6 bases, leaving 10 bases not matched to a gene. Germline loops: CDR1 SGHVS, CDR2 FNYEAQ. The CDR3 contains 18 residues. Here the CDR3 reads CASSLDRDRVLRNSPLHF. In DNA form, the CDR3 reads TGTGCCAGCAGCTTAGACCGGGACAGGGTGCTCCGTAATTCACCCCTCCACTTT.

At least ten counts were recorded for this clonotype. The chain has TRBV6-1 and TRBJ2-7, with a weak D call TRBD1 (5 bases). Trimming took off 6 bases at V and 0 bases at J, with 18 bases between the two ends. The germline gives CDR1 MNHNS, CDR2 SASEGT. This CDR3 region has 16 residues. The CDR3 region is CASSLTESSFSYEQYF. In nucleotides, the CDR3 is TGTGCCAGCAGCTTGACAGAGTCCAGCTTCTCCTACGAGCAGTACTTC.